Shown below are 3 T cell receptor beta chains from a single sample sequenced in a study of cytomegalovirus exposure and HLA in healthy donors. 13 Jbeta primers and 60 Vbeta primers were used for the PCR. Assay: immunoSEQ multiplex PCR; the TCRdb copy retains only in-frame clones and omits some. Here the sample spans about 78,000 clones, nearly 80% being singletons. The material sequenced was PBMCs. These receptors were obtained from a woman aged 50 to 65 in good health and CMV-seropositive.

The genes are TRBV19 and TRBJ1-5; weak D call: TRBD1 (6 bases). V gave up 7 bases and J gave up 7 bases, with 14 bases separating them. CDR1 is LNHDA, CDR2 SQIVND, per germline (reference sequence). This CDR3 region has 13 residues. For the CDR3, the DNA is TGTGCCAGTATGAGGGGGTTCCGACAGCCCCAGCATTTT. This sequence encodes CASMRGFRQPQHF.

A note on this clone: Germline and junction disagree at one end, which may indicate a read error. The J gene is TRBJ1-1, the V gene TRBV7-9, with no clear D. CDR1 and CDR2 (germline): SEHNR, FQNEAQ (reference sequence). This CDR3 has 15 residues. CDR3 amino acids: CSSSLGQIMNTEAFF. The CDR3 DNA follows: TGTTCCAGCAGCTTAGGGCAGATCATGAACACTGAAGCTTTCTTT.

V gene TRBV6-5 combines with J gene TRBJ2-7; the D gene is possibly TRBD1 (6 bases). The CDR3 runs 16 residues. The germline V gene encodes CDR1 MNHEY and CDR2 SVGAGI. V was cut by 0 bases and J by 2 bases, with 14 bases left in between. CDR3 in amino acids: CASSYSLGQPTYEQYF. The CDR3 DNA follows: TGTGCCAGCAGTTACTCGTTAGGACAGCCTACCTACGAGCAGTACTTC.